This TCR beta chain was documented in a study of identical twins. Study observations and caveats: Cross-sectional statistical analysis, not tracking of the same donors, underpinned the conclusions. Models, which agreed with sharing between unrelated individuals, nonetheless underestimated the out-of-frame TCR alpha sharing seen in monozygotic twins.

After template switching added a universal primer site, the resulting cDNA carried unique molecular identifiers. From the 5' RACE reads, TCRdb called clonotypes with MiXCR, one entry per CDR3 protein. The data show hundreds of thousands of distinct CDR3 sequences, with 8% to 9% seen just once and roughly 0.97% held by the top ten. On this clonotype itself: Its antigen remains unknown. The junction differs from germline at one of its ends, possibly a read error.

This CDR3 spans 19 amino acids. CDR1 and CDR2 from the germline V gene are LGHDT and YNNKEL (reference sequence). The same specimen was also included in a second study, on yellow fever vaccine responses in identical twins. In that study: On the reported evidence, twins' vaccine T cell responses seemed partly convergent and partly personalized.

The gene calls are TRBV3-1 and TRBJ2-5, with TRBD2 identical over 9 bases. The receptor was isolated from a woman under 30 in good health. The sample comprised PBMCs. The CDR3 DNA sequence: TGTGCCAGCTGCCAACCCTTACGTGGGCGGGGGGGGAGACAAGAGACCCAGTACTTC. Translation gives CASCQPLRGRGGRQETQYF.